At least ten counts were recorded for the clone carrying this T cell receptor beta chain. What it binds is unknown. Time point here: technical triplicate 3. CD4+ or CD8+ T cells, 1 million per library, were used for sorted libraries. These data are taken from a study of neurological immune-mediated disorders. Study observations and caveats: There were no CDR3 amino acid sequences shared by expanded clones across subjects, a result suggesting private repertoires in all groups.

5'RACE employing 10-nucleotide random UMIs yielded the cDNA. Each CDR3 protein gets one entry after TCRdb re-called the 5' RACE reads with MiXCR. The profile shows over 25,000 distinct CDR3 sequences, about a sixth of them singletons. Germline CDR1 reads DFQATT; CDR2 reads SNEGSKA (reference sequence). The CDR3 length is 15 residues. V shed 5 bases and J shed 8 bases, with 21 bases lying between them. This receptor was identified in a female donor with HTLV-1-associated myelopathy (HAM/TSP). Material: CD4+ T cells from blood. The chain is built from TRBV20-1 and TRBJ1-4, with D possibly TRBD1 on 5 matching bases. CDR3 coding DNA: TGCAGTGCTCCGAAACCTACAGGCTTGGGGGAAAAACTGTTTTTT. It is translated as CSAPKPTGLGEKLFF.